The 3 T cell receptor beta chains below all came from one sample that was sequenced in a study of blood T cell repertoires in COVID-19. Profiled with immunoSEQ multiplex PCR; TCRdb holds only in-frame clones, not every one. The sample carries some 8,100 clones, more than 90% recorded once. Sequenced input: peripheral blood. The source of these receptors is a woman in her 50s with active COVID-19.

The rearrangement links TRBV6-1 to TRBJ1-6; the D gene is possibly TRBD1 (5 bases). The CDR3 runs to 16 residues. CDR1 and CDR2 from the germline V gene are MNHNS and SASEGT. V gave up 3 bases and J gave up 0 bases, with 9 bases separating them. CDR3 protein: CASSETVSSYNSPLHF. The DNA of the CDR3 is TGTGCCAGCAGTGAGACAGTGAGCTCCTATAATTCACCCCTCCACTTT.

The chain links TRBV5-1 to TRBJ2-7; 9 nucleotides line up with TRBD2. From germline, CDR1 is SGHRS and CDR2 YFSETQ. J was trimmed by 2 bases and V by 5 bases; bases with no gene match: 8. The length of the CDR3 is 15 residues. CDR3 bases: TGCGCCAGCAGAAGAATAGCGGGAGAACCCTACGAGCAGTACTTC. Translation: CASRRIAGEPYEQYF.

Note on this clone: The junction shows a germline mismatch at one end, possibly a read error. The chain links TRBV19 to TRBJ1-2; a weak D match, TRBD1 (5 bases). CDR1 and CDR2 from the germline V gene are LNHDA and SQIVND (reference sequence). The CDR3 is 16 residues long. As DNA, the CDR3 is TGTGCCAGTAGTCTAGAGGCTGGCAACCCAGGGTATGGCTACACCTTC. The encoded protein is CASSLEAGNPGYGYTF.